The present T cell receptor (beta chain) was sequenced within a study of T cell responses to AZD1222 COVID-19 vaccine. Across the study: Second-dose intervals of approximately 4 or approximately 12 weeks were pooled.

The CDR3 length is 13 residues. From germline, CDR1 is LGHDT and CDR2 YNNKEL (reference sequence). V dropped 3 bases and J dropped 7 bases, with 13 bases sitting between them. TCRdb's table, derived via immunoSEQ multiplex PCR, lists solely in-frame clones and lacks some. The table has just over 70,000 clones, 85% seen once; the top ten hold 20%. Sequencing was performed on peripheral blood, taken on day 0 of AZD1222 vaccination. The clonotype comes from an adult in good health. V and J are TRBV3-1 (or the pseudogene TRBV3-2) and TRBJ2-7, with D possibly being TRBD1 (6 bases). The CDR3 loop is CASSHTTGREQYF. CDR3 sequence (DNA): TGTGCCAGCAGCCACACCACAGGGAGAGAGCAGTACTTC.